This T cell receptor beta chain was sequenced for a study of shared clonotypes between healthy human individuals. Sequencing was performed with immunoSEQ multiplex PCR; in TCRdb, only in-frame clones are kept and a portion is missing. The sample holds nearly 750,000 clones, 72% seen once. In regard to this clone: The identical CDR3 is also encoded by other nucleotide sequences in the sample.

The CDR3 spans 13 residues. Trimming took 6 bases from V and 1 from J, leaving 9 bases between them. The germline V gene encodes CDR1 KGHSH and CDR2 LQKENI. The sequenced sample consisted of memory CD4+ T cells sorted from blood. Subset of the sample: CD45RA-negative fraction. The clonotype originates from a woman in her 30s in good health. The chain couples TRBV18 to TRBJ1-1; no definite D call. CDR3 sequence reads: CASSPQWNTEAFF. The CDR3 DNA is TGTGCCAGCTCTCCTCAGTGGAACACTGAAGCTTTCTTT.